The 5 T cell receptor beta chains in this list originate from one sample, sequenced in a study of shared clonotypes between healthy human individuals. Clones were read by immunoSEQ multiplex PCR, and TCRdb kept only the in-frame ones, dropping some. The table lists under 2.5 million clones, 85% to 95% of them singletons. The sample was naive CD4+ T cells from PBMCs. The subset is: CD45RA+ positively selected. Every receptor here comes from a man aged 18 to 30 in good health. Some clones in this sample may be carry-over from other donors' samples.

On this clone: Other DNA variants within this sample encode the same CDR3. The rearrangement links TRBV19 to TRBJ2-7, with 9 bases fitting TRBD1. Germline trimming cut 3 bases from V and 2 bases from J; bases unmatched to any gene: 5. The V gene's germline CDR1 is LNHDA and CDR2 SQIVND (reference sequence). The CDR3 sequence is 15 residues long. CDR3 nucleotide sequence: TGTGCCAGTAGTATTATGGGACAGGGCACCTACGAGCAGTACTTC. It specifies CASSIMGQGTYEQYF. Together with reference TRBV19 and TRBJ2-7, the CDR3 gives the full variable domain: DGGITQSPKYLFRKEGQNVTLSCEQNLNHDAMYWYRQDPGQGLRLIYYSQIVNDFQKGDIAEGYSVSREKKESFPLTVTSAQKNPTAFYLCASSIMGQGTYEQYFGPGTRLTVT.

The chain employs TRBV7-2 and TRBJ2-7, with TRBD2 matching 7 bases. This CDR3 has 15 residues. J was trimmed by 7 bases and V by 1 base; bases with no gene match: 10. From germline, CDR1 is SGHTA and CDR2 FQGNSA. The CDR3 loop is CASSLVSLGGSEQYF. CDR3 nucleotides: TGTGCCAGCAGCTTAGTGTCTCTGGGAGGGAGTGAGCAGTACTTC. The variable domain in full, completed from reference TRBV7-2 and TRBJ2-7, reads GAGVSQSPSNKVTEKGKDVELRCDPISGHTALYWYRQSLGQGLEFLIYFQGNSAPDKSGLPSDRFSAERTGGSVSTLTIQRTQQEDSAVYLCASSLVSLGGSEQYFGPGTRLTVT.

This clone was observed once. The chain couples TRBV15 to TRBJ1-2; D might be TRBD1 (5 bases). The V end lost 9 bases, the J end lost 6 bases, and 23 bases lay between the germline ends. CDR3 length equals 15 residues. Germline CDR1 reads LNHNV; CDR2 reads YYDKDF (reference sequence). CDR3 nucleotide sequence: TGTGCCACGGAGCAAGGGAGGGGACCTCTCCATGGCTACACCTTC. Protein: CATEQGRGPLHGYTF.

The V gene is TRBV5-1, the J gene TRBJ2-7; D possibly corresponds to TRBD2 (6 bases). V was trimmed by 0 bases and J by 0 bases, leaving 13 bases between them. The germline V gene has CDR1 SGHRS and CDR2 YFSETQ. The CDR3 consists of 16 residues. The CDR3 coding sequence is TGCGCCAGCAGCTTGGCTCCGGGACTGAACTCCTACGAGCAGTACTTC. Protein: CASSLAPGLNSYEQYF.

The V gene is TRBV4-3, the J gene TRBJ2-3; 10 positions agree with TRBD2. Germline loops: CDR1 LGHNA, CDR2 YSLEER. J lost 5 bases, V lost 0 bases, and 5 bases had no gene match. The CDR3 has 16 residues. CDR3 sequence: CASSQDGLAGVDTQYF. CDR3 DNA: TGCGCCAGCAGCCAAGATGGGCTAGCGGGAGTAGATACGCAGTATTTT.